A single TCR beta chain is shown here with its context. Addition of a universal primer site occurred through template switching, and cDNA carried unique molecular identifiers. TCRdb redid the calling of the 5' RACE reads with MiXCR, one entry per CDR3 protein. The sample includes 500,000 or so distinct CDR3 sequences, around 20% of them seen just once. This sample is part of a study of identical twins. Germline V lookup: CDR1 LGHNA, CDR2 YSLEER. The CDR3 is 17 amino acids. Trimming pared 0 bases from V and 7 bases from J, leaving 19 bases between. This same sample was also taken into another study, of T cells expressing NK-cell markers.

The TCR comes from a woman between 18 and 29 years old in good health. This chain uses TRBV4-3 with TRBJ2-1; D assignment may be TRBD1 or TRBD2 (5 bases each). The sequencing sample was made of CD4+ T cells sorted from blood. CDR3 loop: CASSQDRGSMLSNEQFF. The CDR3 DNA reads TGCGCCAGCAGCCAAGATCGGGGCAGCATGCTCAGTAATGAGCAGTTCTTC.